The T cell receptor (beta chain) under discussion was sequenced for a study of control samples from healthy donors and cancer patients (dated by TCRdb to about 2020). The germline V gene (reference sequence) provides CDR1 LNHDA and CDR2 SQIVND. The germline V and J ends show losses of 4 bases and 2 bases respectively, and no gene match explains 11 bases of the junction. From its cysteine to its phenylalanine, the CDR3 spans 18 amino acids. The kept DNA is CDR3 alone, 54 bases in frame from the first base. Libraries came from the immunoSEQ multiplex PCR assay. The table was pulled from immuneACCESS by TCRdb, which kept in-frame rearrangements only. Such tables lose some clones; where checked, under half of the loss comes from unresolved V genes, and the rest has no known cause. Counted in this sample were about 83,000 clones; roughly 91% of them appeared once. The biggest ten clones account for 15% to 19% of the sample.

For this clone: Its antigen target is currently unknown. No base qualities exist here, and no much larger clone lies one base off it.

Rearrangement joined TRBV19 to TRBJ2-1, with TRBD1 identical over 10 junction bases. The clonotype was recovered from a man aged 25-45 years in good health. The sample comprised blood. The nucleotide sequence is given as TGTGCCAGTAGTACCCAAAAAGGACAGGGGGGGGCCTACAATGAGCAGTTCTTC. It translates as CASSTQKGQGGAYNEQFF. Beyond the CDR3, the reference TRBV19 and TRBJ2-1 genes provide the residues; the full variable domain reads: DGGITQSPKYLFRKEGQNVTLSCEQNLNHDAMYWYRQDPGQGLRLIYYSQIVNDFQKGDIAEGYSVSREKKESFPLTVTSAQKNPTAFYLCASSTQKGQGGAYNEQFFGPGTRLTVL.